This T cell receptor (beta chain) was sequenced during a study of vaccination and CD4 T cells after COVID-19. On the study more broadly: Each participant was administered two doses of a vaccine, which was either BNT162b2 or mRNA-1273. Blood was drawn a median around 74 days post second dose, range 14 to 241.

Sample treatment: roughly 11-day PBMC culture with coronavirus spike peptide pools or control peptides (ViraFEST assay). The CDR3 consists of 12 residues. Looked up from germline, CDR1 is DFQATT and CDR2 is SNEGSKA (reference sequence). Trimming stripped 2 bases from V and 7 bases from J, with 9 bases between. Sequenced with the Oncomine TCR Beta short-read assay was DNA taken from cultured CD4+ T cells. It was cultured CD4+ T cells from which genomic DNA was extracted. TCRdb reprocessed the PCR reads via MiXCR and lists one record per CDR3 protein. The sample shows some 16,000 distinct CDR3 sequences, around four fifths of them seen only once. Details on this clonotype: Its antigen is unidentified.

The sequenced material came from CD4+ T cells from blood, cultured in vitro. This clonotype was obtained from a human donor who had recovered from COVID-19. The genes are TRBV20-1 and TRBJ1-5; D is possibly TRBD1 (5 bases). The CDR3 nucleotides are TGCAGTGCTAGACGGGGACTACAGCCCCAGCATTTT. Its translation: CSARRGLQPQHF.